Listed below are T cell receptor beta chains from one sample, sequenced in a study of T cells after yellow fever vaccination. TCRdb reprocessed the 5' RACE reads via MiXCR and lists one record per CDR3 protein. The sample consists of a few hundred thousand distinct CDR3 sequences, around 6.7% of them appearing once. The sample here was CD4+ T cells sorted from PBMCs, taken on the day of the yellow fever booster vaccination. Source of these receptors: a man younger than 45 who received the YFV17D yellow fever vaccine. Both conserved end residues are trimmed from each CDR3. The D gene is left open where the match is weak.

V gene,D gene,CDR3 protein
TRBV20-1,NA,SARGSNSLYEQY
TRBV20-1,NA,SARGRGVDGELF
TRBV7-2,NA,ASSLDQGANVLT
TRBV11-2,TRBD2,ASSLGWGLAGVPGTDTQY
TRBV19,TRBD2,ASRLAGTLTDTQY
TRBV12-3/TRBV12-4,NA,ASRRSPEAF
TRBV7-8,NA,ASSLAVGDYEQY
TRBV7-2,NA,ASTKIPSYNEQF
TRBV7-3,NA,ASGHSSGANVLT
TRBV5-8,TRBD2,ASSLGLAVQTDTQY
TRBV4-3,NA,ASSQDLPSPTQY
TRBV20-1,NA,SARDSGPRGNQPQH
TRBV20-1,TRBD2,SAGTSGKYNEQF
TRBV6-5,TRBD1,ASSNPRTGGTSDYT
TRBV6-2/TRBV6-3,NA,ASRVFERGAADTQY
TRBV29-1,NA,SVARTSWETQY
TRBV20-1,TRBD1,SAKTGGPYEQY
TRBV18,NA,ASSPGGNGNTIY
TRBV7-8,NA,ASSSTTGTDTQY
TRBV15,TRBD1,ATSIVRDSSYEQY
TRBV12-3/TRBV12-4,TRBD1,ASRMTGSNTGELF
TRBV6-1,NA,ASRTAGTGELF
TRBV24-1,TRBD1,ATSAPGQGDTDTQY
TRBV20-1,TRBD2,SASRGGAGGNEQF